Reported below is one T cell receptor (beta chain). Its target is not known. This sample is drawn from a study of shared clonotypes between healthy human individuals. Study observations and caveats: Clonotype sharing among donors was thought likely to change with sequencing depth.

Every subset had its genomic DNA shared out evenly among several immunoSEQ plates. In the study's own analysis: Without quality scores, immunoSEQ junctional reads could not be filtered like full-length reads. Clones were sequenced by immunoSEQ multiplex PCR, and TCRdb holds only the in-frame ones, with some missing. V and J calls and clone size are copied from that table; D and trimming were computed from the DNA. This table has 2,500,000 or so clones, approximately 93% appearing once. The CDR3 totals 14 residues. Germline-derived CDR1 and CDR2 are LNHNV and YYDKDF (reference sequence). V shed 6 bases and J shed 2 bases, with 13 bases lying between them.

The origin of this receptor is a man aged 18 to 29 in good health. Some clones in this sample may be carry-over from other donors' samples. The J gene is TRBJ2-5, the V gene TRBV15; D unclear. Material for sequencing was naive CD4+ T cells from PBMCs. Subset: CD45RA+ positively selected. CDR3 coding DNA: TGTGCCACCAGTCAAGGTCAGAGGCAAGAGACCCAGTACTTC. Protein sequence: CATSQGQRQETQYF.